One sample yielded the 29 T cell receptor beta chains listed below, sequenced in a study of shared clonotypes between healthy human individuals. Terminally differentiated effector memory CD45RA+ cells were excluded by CCR7 positive selection of CD45RO-negative cells. TCRdb keeps only in-frame clones here, not all; method: immunoSEQ multiplex PCR. The repertoire holds hundreds of thousands of clones, with about 98% as singletons. Specimen: naive CD8+ T cells sorted from blood. Source of these receptors: a man between 25 and 39 years old in good health.

The chain recombines TRBV9 with TRBJ2-7; D perhaps matches TRBD2 (6 bases). V shed 3 bases and J shed 0 bases, with 13 bases lying between them. CDR1 is SGDLS, CDR2 YYNGEE, per germline. The length of the CDR3 is 15 residues. For the CDR3, the DNA is TGTGCCAGCAGCGGATCTAGCGTAAGCTCCTACGAGCAGTACTTC. As protein: CASSGSSVSSYEQYF.

This chain's CDR3 is CASSPPKGYNEQFF. Written as DNA, the CDR3 is TGTGCCAGCAGCCCCCCCAAGGGGTACAATGAGCAGTTCTTC. The gene calls are TRBV7-9 and TRBJ2-1, with D tentatively TRBD1 (5 bases). The CDR3 totals 14 residues. V was cut by 5 bases and J by 4 bases, with 12 bases left in between. Per the germline V gene, CDR1 is SEHNR and CDR2 is FQNEAQ (reference sequence).

The genes are TRBV28 and TRBJ2-3, with D maybe TRBD2 (5 bases). Trimming took 6 bases from V and 1 from J, leaving 20 bases between them. Germline loops: CDR1 MDHEN, CDR2 SYDVKM. The CDR3 has 17 amino acids. CDR3 region: CASRPVFRAGGTDTQYF. The CDR3 coding sequence is TGTGCCAGCAGGCCTGTATTTCGCGCGGGCGGCACAGATACGCAGTATTTT.

This chain joins TRBV5-4 and TRBJ2-5; D is perhaps TRBD1 (6 bases). Trimming removed 3 bases from V and 3 bases from J, with 15 bases in between. This CDR3 spans 15 amino acids. The V gene's germline CDR1 is SGHNT and CDR2 YYREEE (reference sequence). The CDR3 here is CASSSEMGAEETQYF. The DNA of the CDR3 is TGTGCCAGCAGCTCCGAAATGGGGGCCGAAGAGACCCAGTACTTC.

CDR3 in amino acids: CASSLEAVTGSGGYTF. The CDR3 coding sequence is TGTGCCAGCAGCTTAGAAGCAGTGACGGGGAGCGGTGGCTACACCTTC. V gene TRBV7-6 combines with J gene TRBJ1-2; the D is unclear. Germline V gene data show CDR1 as SGHVS and CDR2 as FNYEAQ. V was clipped by 1 base and J by 7 bases, with 19 bases between them. The CDR3 is made up of 16 amino acids.

The chain employs TRBV5-8 and TRBJ2-7, with TRBD2 matching over 9 bases. The CDR3 runs to 15 residues. Germline CDR1 is SGHTS and CDR2 is YDEGEE. The trim removed 4 bases at V and 2 bases at J, leaving 7 bases unmatched. The CDR3 DNA reads TGTGCCAGCAGCGGCGGACTAGCGATAACCTACGAGCAGTACTTC. It encodes CASSGGLAITYEQYF.

This clone showed up just once. The chain carries TRBV4-1 and TRBJ1-2; unclear D gene. The CDR3 consists of 14 residues. Germline V CDR1 and CDR2: MGHRA, YSYEKL. Trimming removed 2 bases from V and 3 bases from J, with 10 bases in between. CDR3 coding DNA: TGCGCCAGCAGCCAAAATCCCGGGGACTATGGCTACACCTTC. Amino acids: CASSQNPGDYGYTF.

The rearrangement joins TRBV10-1 to TRBJ1-1; D call uncertain. This CDR3 has 12 residues. The V end was cut by 2 bases, the J end by 7 bases, with 8 bases between. Germline V gene data show CDR1 as WNHNN and CDR2 as SYGVQD (reference sequence). CDR3 nucleotide sequence: TGCGCCAGCAGTGAGGGGGATAATGAAGCTTTCTTT. Protein sequence: CASSEGDNEAFF.

This chain connects TRBV6-5 to TRBJ1-5; D ambiguous. Per the germline V gene, CDR1 is MNHEY and CDR2 is SVGAGI. Trimming pared 6 bases from V and 0 bases from J, leaving 9 bases between. The CDR3 is 14 amino acids. In nucleotides, the CDR3 is TGTGCCAGCAGGTCCGGGGTTAGCAATCAGCCCCAGCATTTT. It encodes CASRSGVSNQPQHF.

The CDR3 spells CASSVDRGNLYNEQFF. In DNA, the CDR3 is TGTGCCAGCAGCGTAGATAGGGGGAATCTCTACAATGAGCAGTTCTTC. The V gene is TRBV9, the J gene TRBJ2-1, with a possible D match to TRBD1 (6 bases). Looked up from germline, CDR1 is SGDLS and CDR2 is YYNGEE. The CDR3 sequence is 16 residues long. V lost 0 bases and J lost 3, with 13 bases in between. The whole variable domain, remainder taken from reference TRBV9 and TRBJ2-1, is DSGVTQTPKHLITATGQRVTLRCSPRSGDLSVYWYQQSLDQGLQFLIQYYNGEERAKGNILERFSAQQFPDLHSELNLSSLELGDSALYFCASSVDRGNLYNEQFFGPGTRLTVL.

With respect to this clone: Other DNA sequences in the sample encode the same CDR3. The gene calls are TRBV4-1 and TRBJ2-7; 9 bases align to TRBD1. Germline CDR1 MGHRA, CDR2 YSYEKL. V lost 4 bases, J lost 2 bases, and 3 bases stayed unmatched. The CDR3 covers 14 residues. The CDR3 loop reads CASSLRDRAYEQYF. Written as DNA, the CDR3 is TGCGCCAGCAGCCTCCGGGACAGGGCCTACGAGCAGTACTTC.

The chain has TRBV19 and TRBJ2-1; 8 bases are a match to TRBD2. V lost 6 bases, J lost 1 base, and 5 bases stayed unmatched. The CDR3 runs 15 residues. Germline CDR1 LNHDA, CDR2 SQIVND (reference sequence). CDR3 sequence reads: CASSLGGASYNEQFF. In DNA form, the CDR3 reads TGTGCCAGTAGCCTCGGGGGGGCGTCCTACAATGAGCAGTTCTTC.

The chain recombines TRBV27 with TRBJ2-3, with 10 positions matching TRBD2. The V segment lost 2 bases and the J segment 4 bases; nucleotides outside the gene matches: 6. The CDR3 length is 16 residues. Looked up from germline, CDR1 is MNHEY and CDR2 is SMNVEV (reference sequence). Here the CDR3 DNA reads TGTGCCAGCAGTTTACGAACTAGCGGGATCCCAGATACGCAGTATTTT. As protein: CASSLRTSGIPDTQYF.

The chain employs TRBV27 and TRBJ2-7, with TRBD1 matching over 8 bases. The CDR3 spans 14 residues. V trimming: 5 bases; J trimming: 5 bases; junction bases outside the gene matches: 8. The germline gives CDR1 MNHEY, CDR2 SMNVEV (reference sequence). The CDR3: CASSMVDREDEQYF. For the CDR3, the DNA is TGTGCCAGCAGTATGGTGGACAGGGAGGACGAGCAGTACTTC.

Notes on this clone: The sample carries other DNA sequences with the same CDR3. The chain carries TRBV9 and TRBJ2-1, with D possibly TRBD2 on 6 matching bases. The CDR3 spans 14 residues. V lost 0 bases to trimming and J lost 8 bases, with 12 bases between them. The V gene's germline CDR1 is SGDLS and CDR2 YYNGEE. CDR3 residues: CASSVGGGTDEQFF. For the CDR3, the DNA is TGTGCCAGCAGCGTAGGGGGCGGGACGGATGAGCAGTTCTTC.

The rearrangement uses TRBV6-1 and TRBJ1-2; D is possibly TRBD1 (5 bases). V lost 2 bases, J lost 4 bases, and 11 bases lay in between. This CDR3 contains 14 residues. Germline CDR1 reads MNHNS; CDR2 reads SASEGT. Written as DNA, the CDR3 is TGTGCCAGCAGTGAATTTTCAGGGACCTATGGCTACACCTTC. Amino acids: CASSEFSGTYGYTF.

The gene calls are TRBV29-1 and TRBJ2-1, with 8 bases identical to TRBD2. The J segment lost 3 bases and the V segment lost 4 bases, leaving 14 bases of the junction unmatched. The V gene's germline CDR1 is SQVTM and CDR2 ANQGSEA. This CDR3 has 17 amino acids. The CDR3 spells CSVVLLGLAGLYNEQFF. The CDR3 bases are TGCAGCGTTGTACTTTTAGGGCTAGCGGGCCTCTACAATGAGCAGTTCTTC.

CDR3 sequence (DNA): TGTGCCAGCGGCACGGATGAGCAGTTCTTC. It translates to CASGTDEQFF. This chain uses TRBV6-5 with TRBJ2-1; the D is unclear. This CDR3 spans 10 amino acids. Germline V lookup: CDR1 MNHEY, CDR2 SVGAGI. Trimming removed 8 bases from V and 8 bases from J, with 7 bases in between.

The chain couples TRBV11-3 to TRBJ2-1; no firm D call. CDR1 and CDR2 from the germline V gene are SGHNT and YENEEA. Trimming took 0 bases from V and 4 from J, leaving 1 base between them. The CDR3 loop spans 12 amino acids. The CDR3 here is CASSLEYNEQFF. The CDR3 DNA sequence: TGTGCCAGCAGCTTAGAGTACAATGAGCAGTTCTTC. Using reference TRBV11-3 and TRBJ2-1 for the parts outside the CDR3, the full variable domain is EAGVVQSPRYKIIEKKQPVAFWCNPISGHNTLYWYLQNLGQGPELLIRYENEEAVDDSQLPKDRFSAERLKGVDSTLKIQPAELGDSAVYLCASSLEYNEQFFGPGTRLTVL.

This sequence joins TRBV5-5 and TRBJ1-5; 9 bases agree with TRBD1. Germline-derived CDR1 and CDR2 are SGHKS and YYEKEE (reference sequence). V lost 2 bases to trimming and J lost 10 bases; unmatched junction nucleotides: 10. The CDR3 sequence is 15 residues long. The CDR3 loop reads CASSLDRGVRNPQHF. CDR3 nucleotides: TGTGCCAGCAGCTTAGACAGGGGGGTAAGGAATCCCCAGCATTTT.

The chain links TRBV29-1 to TRBJ2-2; 10 bases align to TRBD2. This CDR3 spans 16 amino acids. The germline V gene has CDR1 SQVTM and CDR2 ANQGSEA. Trimming took 0 bases from V and 7 from J; bases not matched to a gene: 8. The CDR3 loop is CSVEDLTSGVYGELFF. CDR3 bases: TGCAGCGTTGAAGATCTAACTAGCGGGGTTTACGGGGAGCTGTTTTTT.

The chain employs TRBV6-5 and TRBJ2-1, with 11 bases that match TRBD2. This CDR3 comprises 15 residues. Looked up from germline, CDR1 is MNHEY and CDR2 is SVGAGI. V was clipped by 4 bases and J by 9 bases; unmatched bases: 8. The CDR3 spells CASSSLAGGPGEQFF. The CDR3 DNA reads TGTGCCAGCAGTTCTTTAGCGGGAGGGCCGGGTGAGCAGTTCTTC.

The chain is built from TRBV27 and TRBJ1-1, with D uncertain. The V gene lost 4 bases and the J gene lost 4 bases, with 10 bases spanning the gap. The V gene's germline CDR1 is MNHEY and CDR2 SMNVEV (reference sequence). The CDR3 has 13 residues. DNA for the CDR3: TGTGCCAGCAGTTGGGGAGAGACCACTGAAGCTTTCTTT. Its protein product is CASSWGETTEAFF.

This rearrangement joins TRBV6-5 to TRBJ2-1, with D possibly being TRBD1 (5 bases). The germline V and J ends were trimmed by 2 bases and 7 bases, with 15 bases remaining between them. The CDR3 is 15 residues long. Germline CDR1 MNHEY, CDR2 SVGAGI. The CDR3 nucleotides are TGTGCCAGCAGTTACGCTTCCACAGGTGGAAATGAGCAGTTCTTC. This sequence encodes CASSYASTGGNEQFF.

This chain joins TRBV4-1 and TRBJ2-2, with 8 nucleotides matching TRBD1. Losses at the gene ends were 4 bases for V and 4 bases for J; bases not matched to a gene: 5. Germline V CDR1 and CDR2: MGHRA, YSYEKL. CDR3 size: 15 residues. CDR3: CASSLGQGGTGELFF. The CDR3 coding sequence is TGCGCCAGCAGCCTAGGACAGGGAGGCACCGGGGAGCTGTTTTTT.

The V call is TRBV28, the J call TRBJ2-7; either TRBD1 or TRBD2 may supply D (5 bases each). Germline CDR1 MDHEN, CDR2 SYDVKM. V dropped 5 bases and J dropped 3 bases, with 11 bases sitting between them. This CDR3 spans 13 amino acids. In nucleotides, the CDR3 is TGTGCCAGCAGTCCGGGGACCGACTACGAGCAGTACTTC. This gives the protein CASSPGTDYEQYF.

The rearrangement uses TRBV5-4 and TRBJ2-7, with 7 bases matching TRBD2. Germline V gene sequence: CDR1 SGHNT, CDR2 YYREEE (reference sequence). The CDR3 spans 14 residues. V was clipped by 2 bases and J by 5 bases; unmatched bases: 7. The CDR3 region has the DNA TGTGCCAGCAGCTTTATGGGGGGGGTCGACGAGCAGTACTTC. It codes for CASSFMGGVDEQYF.

The rearrangement joins TRBV28 to TRBJ2-7; no definite D call. Trimming cost V 6 bases and J 0 bases, with 9 bases left between them. Germline assignment: CDR1 MDHEN and CDR2 SYDVKM. This CDR3 has 13 residues. For the CDR3, the DNA is TGTGCCAGCAGCCTGCGGAGCTCCTACGAGCAGTACTTC. It encodes CASSLRSSYEQYF.

V is TRBV28 and J is TRBJ2-3; perhaps TRBD2 as D (7 bases). The germline V and J ends were trimmed by 3 bases and 10 bases, with 17 bases remaining between them. The germline gives CDR1 MDHEN, CDR2 SYDVKM. CDR3 length equals 14 residues. The DNA for the CDR3 is TGTGCCAGCAGTTTGCGTGGGAGGGGGTATTCGCAGTATTTT. It yields the protein CASSLRGRGYSQYF.